This T cell receptor beta chain came from a study of cytomegalovirus exposure and HLA in healthy donors. This clone was counted a single time. Its antigen is unidentified. This specimen includes other DNA sequences encoding the same CDR3. PCR was performed using 60 Vbeta and 13 Jbeta primers. Some clones are missing from TCRdb's copy, which holds only in-frame ones; the method was immunoSEQ multiplex PCR. The data show about 140,000 clones, about two thirds seen once. Overall study findings and caveats: Later analysis showed TCR association rates varying by HLA locus, highest for DRB1 and lowest for HLA-C. Researchers reported in a later analysis that a missense DCLRE1C variant was tied to TCR beta V- and J-gene trimming.

Material for sequencing was PBMCs. This receptor was taken from a man aged 45 to 65 in good health and CMV-seropositive.

In nucleotides, the CDR3 is TGTGCCAGCAGCTTAAGGGGATCCTACAATGAGCAGTTCTTC. Its translation: CASSLRGSYNEQFF. The J gene is TRBJ2-1, the V gene TRBV7-2; possible D gene TRBD1, 5 bases. Germline-derived CDR1 and CDR2 are SGHTA and FQGNSA. The CDR3 runs 14 residues. Trimming shortened V by 2 bases and J by 1 base, and 6 bases separated the two germline ends.